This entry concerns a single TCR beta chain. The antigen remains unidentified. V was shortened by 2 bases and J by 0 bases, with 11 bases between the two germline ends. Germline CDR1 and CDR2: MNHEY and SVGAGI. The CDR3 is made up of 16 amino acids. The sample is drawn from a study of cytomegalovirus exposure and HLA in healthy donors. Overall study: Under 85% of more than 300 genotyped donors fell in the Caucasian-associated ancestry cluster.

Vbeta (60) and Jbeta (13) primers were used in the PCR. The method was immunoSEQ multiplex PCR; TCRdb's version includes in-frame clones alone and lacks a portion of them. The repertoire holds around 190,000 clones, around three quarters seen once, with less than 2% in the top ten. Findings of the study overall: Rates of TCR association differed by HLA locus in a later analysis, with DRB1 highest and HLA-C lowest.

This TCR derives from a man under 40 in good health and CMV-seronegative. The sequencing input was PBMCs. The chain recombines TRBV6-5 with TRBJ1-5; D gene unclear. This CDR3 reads CASSYSLTASNQPQHF. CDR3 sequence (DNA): TGTGCCAGCAGTTACAGTTTGACTGCTAGCAATCAGCCCCAGCATTTT.